The 27 T cell receptor beta chains given below trace back to one sample, sequenced in a study of T cell changes during pregnancy in multiple sclerosis (dated by TCRdb to the late 2010s). Libraries were made using the immunoSEQ multiplex PCR assay. The table was pulled from immuneACCESS by TCRdb, which kept in-frame rearrangements only. Such tables lose some clones; where checked, under half of the loss comes from unresolved V genes, and the rest has no known cause. Present in this sample are 79,000 or so clones, under 95% of which were seen just once. The top ten hold roughly 1.9% of the sample. The specimen was peripheral blood, collected in the first trimester of pregnancy. These receptors originate from a female donor in good health, enrolled as a control in a pregnancy study.

The genes are TRBV7-8 and TRBJ1-5; 7 nucleotides agree with TRBD1. The germline CDR1 and CDR2 sequences are SGHVS and FQNEAQ. After removal of 4 bases from V and 1 base from J, the junction contained 1 base not matched to a gene. The CDR3 runs to 14 residues. The CDR3 DNA reads as TGTGCCAGCAGCTCCAGGGGGAGCAATCAGCCCCAGCATTTT. It specifies CASSSRGSNQPQHF.

The chain couples TRBV19 to TRBJ2-1; the match to TRBD2 covers 7 bases. Germline loops: CDR1 LNHDA, CDR2 SQIVND (reference sequence). The length of the CDR3 is 18 residues. V was clipped by 1 base and J by 3 bases; unmatched bases: 12. CDR3 in DNA: TGTGCCAGTAGTATAGCCGTGGGGGGGTTAAAACACTACAATGAGCAGTTCTTC. Residues: CASSIAVGGLKHYNEQFF. Using reference TRBV19 and TRBJ2-1 for the parts outside the CDR3, the full variable domain is DGGITQSPKYLFRKEGQNVTLSCEQNLNHDAMYWYRQDPGQGLRLIYYSQIVNDFQKGDIAEGYSVSREKKESFPLTVTSAQKNPTAFYLCASSIAVGGLKHYNEQFFGPGTRLTVL.

This clone was picked up a small number of times. CDR3 coding DNA: TGTGCCAGCGGAGGATCAGGAGCAGGAGGGTCACCCCTCCACTTT. This gives the protein CASGGSGAGGSPLHF. V and J are TRBV28 and TRBJ1-6; no definite D call. The CDR3 extends over 15 amino acids. Germline V gives CDR1 MDHEN, CDR2 SYDVKM. Trimming removed 8 bases at V and 10 bases at J, with 21 bases between.

The rearrangement links TRBV6-6 to TRBJ2-5, with a tentative D call TRBD2 (5 bases). Germline CDR1 and CDR2: MNHNY and SVGAGI (reference sequence). V shed 6 bases and J shed 5 bases, with 16 bases lying between them. This CDR3 region has 14 residues. Written as DNA, the CDR3 is TGTGCCAGCAGAACATACACTAGTGGGGAGACCCAGTACTTC. This translates into CASRTYTSGETQYF.

The CDR3 nucleotides read TGTGCCAGCAGCTTAGTTCCTAGCGGGGGTTACGAGCAGTACTTC. Amino acids: CASSLVPSGGYEQYF. The chain links TRBV11-2 to TRBJ2-7, with 10 bases aligning to TRBD2. V was clipped by 1 base and J by 4 bases; unmatched bases: 4. The CDR3 is 15 residues long. CDR1 and CDR2 (germline): SGHAT, FQNNGV.

This clone has just a few counts. The rearrangement uses TRBV9 and TRBJ1-2; 10 nucleotides match TRBD1. The CDR3 length is 16 residues. The germline V gene has CDR1 SGDLS and CDR2 YYNGEE. The ends lost 3 bases at V and 5 bases at J; junction bases unmatched: 10. The CDR3 is CASSGKEDRGDYGYTF. In DNA, the CDR3 is TGTGCCAGCAGCGGAAAAGAGGACAGGGGGGATTATGGCTACACCTTC.

This chain connects TRBV5-6 to TRBJ2-5; tentative D call: TRBD2 (7 bases). The CDR3 is 14 residues long. The V and J ends lost 4 bases and 6 bases respectively, with 16 bases between them. CDR1 SGHDT and CDR2 YYEEEE come from the germline V gene. CDR3 sequence reads: CASSLPRGGQTQYF. CDR3 sequence (DNA): TGTGCCAGCAGCCTCCCTAGGGGGGGACAGACCCAGTACTTC.

The chain couples TRBV10-3 to TRBJ1-1; D might be TRBD1 (5 bases). The CDR3 is 16 amino acids. V lost 2 bases, J lost 0 bases, and 13 bases lay in between. Germline CDR1 reads ENHRY; CDR2 reads SYGVKD. CDR3 residues: CAISEAGTGMNTEAFF. The CDR3 nucleotides read TGTGCCATCAGTGAGGCGGGGACCGGGATGAACACTGAAGCTTTCTTT.

The chain carries TRBV27 and TRBJ1-5; 7 bases agree with TRBD1. The CDR3 is 15 amino acids. V was clipped by 7 bases and J by 7 bases; unmatched bases: 13. Germline CDR1 and CDR2: MNHEY and SMNVEV (reference sequence). The CDR3 region has the DNA TGTGCCAGCACCCCGAACGGCCGGGACAGCCAGCCCCAGCATTTT. It translates to CASTPNGRDSQPQHF.

The chain couples TRBV7-2 to TRBJ1-2; 7 bases match TRBD1. The CDR3 runs to 13 residues. The V and J ends lost 0 bases and 8 bases, in that order; junction bases with no gene match: 3. The germline CDR1 and CDR2 sequences are SGHTA and FQGNSA. In DNA, the CDR3 is TGTGCCAGCAGCTTAGCAGGGGGCGCGGGCTACACCTTC. Translated, it gives CASSLAGGAGYTF.

This chain's CDR3 is CASSLAPGTKNIQYF. The CDR3, as DNA: TGTGCCAGCAGCTTAGCACCGGGAACCAAAAACATTCAGTACTTC. This chain links TRBV7-3 with TRBJ2-4; TRBD2 is a possible D gene (5 bases). The CDR3 covers 15 residues. The germline V gene has CDR1 SGHTA and CDR2 FQGTGA. V was trimmed by 2 bases and J by 2 bases, leaving 10 bases between them.

The chain joins TRBV4-1 to TRBJ1-1, with 12 bases identical to TRBD1. CDR3 length: 17 residues. V lost 0 bases and J lost 6; bases outside the gene matches: 8. Germline V gene lookup returns CDR1 MGHRA and CDR2 YSYEKL. CDR3 DNA sequence: TGCGCCAGCAGCCAAGATCCCGGGACAGGGGGCGCGGCTGAAGCTTTCTTT. Translated: CASSQDPGTGGAAEAFF.

This chain links TRBV10-3 with TRBJ2-1; a possible D gene is TRBD2 (6 bases). V was cut by 6 bases and J by 5 bases, with 8 bases left in between. Germline lookup yields CDR1 ENHRY and CDR2 SYGVKD. CDR3 length: 12 amino acids. The CDR3 sequence: CAISGSDNEQFF. DNA for the CDR3: TGTGCCATCAGCGGGAGTGACAATGAGCAGTTCTTC.

The rearrangement joins TRBV28 to TRBJ1-2, with a tentative D call TRBD1 (5 bases). The CDR3 length is 15 residues. Germline V gives CDR1 MDHEN, CDR2 SYDVKM. The germline V and J ends were trimmed by 6 bases and 4 bases, with 18 bases remaining between them. The CDR3 nucleotides read TGTGCCAGCAGCTTCCCCACAGGCTCAGGCTATGGCTACACCTTC. Translating gives CASSFPTGSGYGYTF.

The CDR3 bases are TGTGCCAGCAGCTACGGGGGGGCCAGAGATACGCAGTATTTT. Protein product: CASSYGGARDTQYF. The V call is TRBV5-5, the J call TRBJ2-3, with TRBD2 matching 8 bases. CDR1 and CDR2 from the germline V gene are SGHKS and YYEKEE (reference sequence). Germline trimming cut 3 bases from V and 5 bases from J; bases unmatched to any gene: 5. The CDR3 runs 14 residues.

The rearrangement uses TRBV9 and TRBJ1-1; D gene uncertain. The CDR3 extends over 10 amino acids. The V end lost 2 bases, the J end lost 10 bases, and 6 bases lay between the germline ends. The germline V gene has CDR1 SGDLS and CDR2 YYNGEE. CDR3 sequence: CASSVFGAFF. In DNA form, the CDR3 reads TGTGCCAGCAGCGTTTTCGGAGCTTTCTTT.

V usage is TRBV11-3 and J usage is TRBJ2-3; D possibly corresponds to TRBD2 (6 bases). The CDR3 contains 13 residues. The germline gives CDR1 SGHNT, CDR2 YENEEA. V was clipped by 4 bases and J by 5 bases, with 10 bases between them. In nucleotides, the CDR3 is TGTGCCAGCAGCTCCGGGGGAGGAGATACGCAGTATTTT. Translated, it gives CASSSGGGDTQYF.

Note on this clone: This CDR3 is also generated by other DNA sequences in the sample. J is TRBJ1-5 and V is TRBV7-2; D possibly corresponds to TRBD1 (6 bases). CDR3 length: 14 residues. Germline values: CDR1 SGHTA, CDR2 FQGNSA. V was pared by 6 bases and J by 3 bases, with 12 bases between. CDR3 sequence reads: CASSFTGLNQPQHF. CDR3 DNA sequence: TGTGCCAGCAGTTTTACAGGGCTCAATCAGCCCCAGCATTTT. Complete variable domain (other parts from reference TRBV7-2 and TRBJ1-5): GAGVSQSPSNKVTEKGKDVELRCDPISGHTALYWYRQSLGQGLEFLIYFQGNSAPDKSGLPSDRFSAERTGGSVSTLTIQRTQQEDSAVYLCASSFTGLNQPQHFGDGTRLSIL.

The genes are TRBV6-6 and TRBJ1-2, with 8 bases aligning to TRBD1. Trimming took 7 bases from V and 14 from J; bases not matched to a gene: 9. The length of the CDR3 is 11 residues. Germline V CDR1 and CDR2: MNHNY, SVGAGI (reference sequence). This chain's CDR3 is CASTADRASTF. The CDR3 DNA is TGTGCCAGCACCGCGGACAGGGCCTCGACCTTC.

This chain connects TRBV6-5 to TRBJ1-1, with a possible D match to TRBD1 (6 bases). This CDR3 region has 15 residues. V lost 0 bases, J lost 3 bases, and 11 bases lay in between. The germline CDR1 and CDR2 sequences are MNHEY and SVGAGI. The CDR3 spells CASSYSRGVYTEAFF. Here the CDR3 DNA reads TGTGCCAGCAGTTACTCCAGGGGAGTGTACACTGAAGCTTTCTTT.

The V call is TRBV9, the J call TRBJ1-1; D gene uncertain. From germline, CDR1 is SGDLS and CDR2 YYNGEE. The CDR3 spans 14 residues. V gave up 3 bases and J gave up 0 bases, with 9 bases separating them. CDR3 region: CASSGEVMNTEAFF. The CDR3 DNA is TGTGCCAGCAGCGGAGAGGTTATGAACACTGAAGCTTTCTTT.

The chain carries TRBV5-6 and TRBJ1-1; no clear D gene. CDR1 SGHDT and CDR2 YYEEEE come from the germline V gene. The CDR3 has 14 amino acids. The germline V and J ends were trimmed by 0 bases and 5 bases, with 11 bases remaining between them. The CDR3 region is CASSLGALRTEAFF. The CDR3 DNA reads TGTGCCAGCAGCTTGGGGGCCCTGAGAACTGAAGCTTTCTTT.

The CDR3 DNA reads TGTGCCAGCAGTAAAAGCGGGGGGATCGGCAATCAGCCCCAGCATTTT. Its translation: CASSKSGGIGNQPQHF. The rearrangement uses TRBV5-8 and TRBJ1-5; perhaps TRBD1 as D (5 bases). This CDR3 region has 16 residues. Trimming took off 5 bases at V and 2 bases at J, with 17 bases between the two ends. The germline gives CDR1 SGHTS, CDR2 YDEGEE.

The DNA for the CDR3 is TGCAGCGTTGGCCGTTTCGGGACAGGGGTTCGCGAGCAGTACTTC. It encodes CSVGRFGTGVREQYF. This chain links TRBV29-1 with TRBJ2-7; the match to TRBD1 covers 10 bases. The CDR3 contains 15 residues. J gave up 6 bases and V 4 bases, and 12 bases lay outside the gene matches. CDR1 and CDR2 from the germline V gene are SQVTM and ANQGSEA.

The chain couples TRBV6-6 to TRBJ1-1, with D perhaps TRBD1 (5 bases). V lost 8 bases, J lost 6 bases, and 10 bases lay in between. The CDR3 covers 11 residues. Germline assignment: CDR1 MNHNY and CDR2 SVGAGI (reference sequence). The CDR3 DNA follows: TGTGCCAGCGGCGGGGGTCCTGAAGCTTTCTTT. It is translated as CASGGGPEAFF.

This chain uses TRBV6-5 with TRBJ1-1, with D unresolved. Germline lookup yields CDR1 MNHEY and CDR2 SVGAGI. Deletions cut 7 bases from V and 1 base from J, with 10 bases between. The CDR3 totals 13 residues. Here the CDR3 reads CASNFMPNTEAFF. DNA for the CDR3: TGTGCCAGCAACTTTATGCCGAACACTGAAGCTTTCTTT.

This chain connects TRBV4-2 to TRBJ1-2, with D unresolved. Germline V CDR1 and CDR2: LGHNA, YNFKEQ. The CDR3 sequence is 15 residues long. V was trimmed by 4 bases and J by 0 bases, leaving 12 bases between them. In nucleotides, the CDR3 is TGTGCCAGCAGCCGAACCGGCGGGGCTAACTATGGCTACACCTTC. Protein sequence: CASSRTGGANYGYTF.